Presented here are 25 T cell receptor beta chains from one specimen sequenced in a study of CD8 T cells in Susac syndrome. Random hexamers were used to reverse transcribe roughly 0.45 to 1 ug of RNA. In TCRdb, the immunoSEQ multiplex PCR reads were re-called with MiXCR into one record per CDR3 protein. The sample shows about 210,000 distinct CDR3 sequences, 95% of them seen only once. The specimen was CD4+ T cells from PBMCs. All receptors come from a human donor with multiple sclerosis.

The CDR3 DNA reads as TGTGCCAGCAGTTTACAGGGAATACCCTACAATGAGCAGTTCTTC. It codes for CASSLQGIPYNEQFF. The chain couples TRBV28 to TRBJ2-1; possible D gene TRBD1, 5 bases. CDR1 is MDHEN and CDR2 is SYDVKM in the germline V gene. The CDR3 is 15 residues long. V was pared by 2 bases and J by 2 bases, with 10 bases between.

The chain joins TRBV5-1 to TRBJ2-3; D remains ambiguous. The ends were cut back, 1 base at V and 1 base at J, with 7 bases in the middle. The CDR3 loop spans 14 amino acids. The V gene's germline CDR1 is SGHRS and CDR2 YFSETQ. The CDR3 nucleotides read TGCGCCAGCAGCTTGTATCAGGGCACAGATACGCAGTATTTT. It codes for CASSLYQGTDTQYF. The whole variable domain, remainder taken from reference TRBV5-1 and TRBJ2-3, is KAGVTQTPRYLIKTRGQQVTLSCSPISGHRSVSWYQQTPGQGLQFLFEYFSETQRNKGNFPGRFSGRQFSNSRSEMNVSTLELGDSALYLCASSLYQGTDTQYFGPGTRLTVL.

The chain recombines TRBV3-1 with TRBJ1-4, with D unresolved. V lost 0 bases to trimming and J lost 7 bases, with 0 bases between them. The germline V gene has CDR1 LGHDT and CDR2 YNNKEL (reference sequence). The CDR3 runs 11 residues. For the CDR3, the DNA is TGTGCCAGCAGCCAAGATGAAAAACTGTTTTTT. It yields the protein CASSQDEKLFF.

This clonotype came up once. The chain couples TRBV3-1 to TRBJ2-1, with a weak D call TRBD2 (6 bases). V dropped 1 base and J dropped 12 bases, with 25 bases sitting between them. Germline values: CDR1 LGHDT, CDR2 YNNKEL (reference sequence). The CDR3 contains 17 residues. The CDR3 loop is CASSQGPSGRNGNGQFF. CDR3 nucleotides: TGTGCCAGCAGCCAAGGTCCCTCGGGGAGGAACGGGAACGGGCAGTTCTTC.

The chain employs TRBV10-3 and TRBJ2-1; TRBD2 aligns across 7 bases. Germline CDR1 and CDR2: ENHRY and SYGVKD. Trimming cost V 4 bases and J 2 bases; bases outside gene matches: 5. The CDR3 has 15 amino acids. CDR3 residues: CAISGDYPAYNEQFF. Written as DNA, the CDR3 is TGTGCCATCAGTGGGGACTACCCCGCCTACAATGAGCAGTTCTTC.

This chain links TRBV30 with TRBJ2-2; D gene unclear. Germline CDR1 GTSNPN, CDR2 SVGIG (reference sequence). This CDR3 contains 11 residues. V dropped 5 bases and J dropped 7 bases, with 8 bases sitting between them. The CDR3 reads CAWSVFGELFF. The CDR3 region has the DNA TGTGCCTGGTCGGTGTTCGGGGAGCTGTTTTTT.

This clonotype was observed a single time. This chain uses TRBV11-2 with TRBJ1-2, with D perhaps matching TRBD1 (5 bases). Per germline, CDR1 SGHAT and CDR2 FQNNGV. The CDR3 is 14 residues long. With 4 bases removed from V and 4 bases from J, the gap between germline ends came to 13 bases. In DNA form, the CDR3 reads TGTGCCAGCAGCTCCACTCAGGGACCCTATGGCTACACCTTC. This encodes CASSSTQGPYGYTF.

In this sample, this clonotype turned up a few times. The chain carries TRBV7-8 and TRBJ2-7; 7 nucleotides align to TRBD2. The CDR3 runs 16 residues. Germline V gene lookup returns CDR1 SGHVS and CDR2 FQNEAQ. The trim removed 5 bases at V and 0 bases at J, leaving 10 bases unmatched. The CDR3 nucleotides read TGTGCCAGCAGCGATCCGGGCGGGAGCCTCTCCTACGAGCAGTACTTC. It codes for CASSDPGGSLSYEQYF. The full variable domain, with the rest looked up from reference TRBV7-8 and TRBJ2-7, is GAGVSQSPRYKVAKRGQDVALRCDPISGHVSLFWYQQALGQGPEFLTYFQNEAQLDKSGLPSDRFFAERPEGSVSTLKIQRTQQEDSAVYLCASSDPGGSLSYEQYFGPGTRLTVT.

This chain uses TRBV20-1 with TRBJ1-2; 11 bases match TRBD1. Germline assignment: CDR1 DFQATT and CDR2 SNEGSKA (reference sequence). This CDR3 has 13 amino acids. V shed 6 bases and J 7 bases; nucleotides not matched to a gene: 7. This CDR3 reads CSAKTGTGGGYTF. CDR3 nucleotide sequence: TGCAGTGCAAAAACCGGGACAGGGGGTGGCTACACCTTC.

V is TRBV20-1 and J is TRBJ1-2; D gene ambiguous. The germline V and J ends were trimmed by 3 bases and 5 bases, with 13 bases remaining between them. This CDR3 has 13 residues. Germline CDR1 reads DFQATT; CDR2 reads SNEGSKA (reference sequence). CDR3 residues: CSARVGSHYGYTF. For the CDR3, the DNA is TGCAGTGCTAGGGTTGGTTCGCATTATGGCTACACCTTC.

V usage is TRBV3-1 and J usage is TRBJ2-5; 9 nucleotides align to TRBD2. The V and J ends lost 1 base and 7 bases, in that order; junction bases with no gene match: 10. The CDR3 sequence is 16 residues long. Germline CDR1 and CDR2: LGHDT and YNNKEL (reference sequence). As DNA, the CDR3 is TGTGCCAGCAGCCAAGTATGGAGCGGGGGGCCTGGGACCCAGTACTTC. Translating gives CASSQVWSGGPGTQYF.

The rearrangement joins TRBV30 to TRBJ1-2, with D possibly being TRBD1 (6 bases). Germline V CDR1 and CDR2: GTSNPN, SVGIG (reference sequence). The germline V and J ends were trimmed by 2 bases and 5 bases, with 15 bases remaining between them. The CDR3 has 14 residues. CDR3 sequence (DNA): TGTGCCTGGAGTACACGACAGGTCGTTTATGGCTACACCTTC. It encodes CAWSTRQVVYGYTF.

This chain uses TRBV29-1 with TRBJ2-3, with a weak D call TRBD2 (6 bases). Between the trimmed V and J ends, which lost 4 bases and 2 bases, there was a span of 10 bases. The CDR3 runs 13 residues. Germline values: CDR1 SQVTM, CDR2 ANQGSEA. As DNA, the CDR3 is TGCAGCGTTGTCGGAGGGGACACAGATACGCAGTATTTT. Residues: CSVVGGDTDTQYF.

With regard to this clonotype: One junction end does not reproduce the germline sequence, and a read error may be involved. The chain joins TRBV7-7 to TRBJ2-1, with TRBD1 identical over 10 bases. This CDR3 is built from 15 residues. Germline lookup yields CDR1 SSHAT and CDR2 FNYEAQ (reference sequence). This CDR3 reads CASSLGGQGYNEQFF. The CDR3 region has the DNA TGTGCTAGCAGCTTAGGGGGACAGGGGTACAATGAGCAGTTCTTC.

The chain has TRBV5-1 and TRBJ2-7, with TRBD1 matching 7 bases. The CDR3 spans 15 residues. V lost 0 bases, J lost 2 bases, and 5 bases stayed unmatched. Germline CDR1 is SGHRS and CDR2 is YFSETQ. In nucleotides, the CDR3 is TGCGCCAGCAGCTTGGATGGGACAGTTGCCTACGAGCAGTACTTC. Residues: CASSLDGTVAYEQYF.

This chain uses TRBV2 with TRBJ1-5; D is perhaps TRBD1 (6 bases). Trimming took 4 bases from V and 4 from J, leaving 8 bases between them. Germline values: CDR1 SNHLY, CDR2 FYNNEI. The CDR3 totals 13 residues. In DNA, the CDR3 is TGTGCCAGCAGTGGACAGGCTAATCAGCCCCAGCATTTT. Residues: CASSGQANQPQHF.

The genes are TRBV20-1 and TRBJ2-1; D unclear. Germline loops: CDR1 DFQATT, CDR2 SNEGSKA (reference sequence). V shed 5 bases and J shed 6 bases, with 11 bases lying between them. This CDR3 comprises 12 residues. CDR3 sequence reads: CSAQDRSNEQFF. The CDR3 nucleotides are TGCAGTGCTCAGGACCGCAGCAATGAGCAGTTCTTC.

In this sample, this clonotype turned up once. The chain couples TRBV20-1 to TRBJ2-7; D not resolved. The CDR3 extends over 13 amino acids. CDR1 DFQATT and CDR2 SNEGSKA come from the germline V gene (reference sequence). The V end was cut by 0 bases, the J end by 6 bases, with 12 bases between. CDR3 nucleotides: TGCAGTGCTAGAGATCCTGGCCGAGGCGAGCAGTACTTC. Protein product: CSARDPGRGEQYF.

The chain joins TRBV20-1 to TRBJ1-5; 7 bases align to TRBD1. V gave up 7 bases and J gave up 6 bases; unmatched junction bases: 9. Germline lookup yields CDR1 DFQATT and CDR2 SNEGSKA (reference sequence). The CDR3 consists of 13 residues. CDR3 sequence reads: CSVVAGGGQPQHF. The CDR3 nucleotides read TGCAGTGTAGTAGCAGGGGGGGGTCAGCCCCAGCATTTT.

The chain employs TRBV5-1 and TRBJ2-3; no clear D. Per germline, CDR1 SGHRS and CDR2 YFSETQ. The CDR3 sequence is 14 residues long. The V end was cut by 1 base, the J end by 6 bases, with 12 bases between. The CDR3 region is CASSLSASRDTQYF. The CDR3, as DNA: TGCGCCAGCAGCTTGAGCGCTTCGAGGGATACGCAGTATTTT.

The chain uses TRBV7-9 and TRBJ2-2; no firm D call. Trimming cost V 6 bases and J 1 base, with 15 bases left between them. Germline lookup yields CDR1 SEHNR and CDR2 FQNEAQ (reference sequence). There are 16 residues in the CDR3. CDR3 nucleotides: TGTGCCAGCAGTCAGGCCGCCGGGCGGAACACCGGGGAGCTGTTTTTT. Protein product: CASSQAAGRNTGELFF.

This chain joins TRBV7-9 and TRBJ2-1; 7 nucleotides line up with TRBD2. V trimming: 1 base; J trimming: 9 bases; junction bases outside the gene matches: 15. The V gene's germline CDR1 is SEHNR and CDR2 FQNEAQ (reference sequence). The CDR3 runs to 17 residues. CDR3 DNA: TGTGCCAGCAGCTTAGTTCCGAGGCGGGAGACGGGGCGTGAGCAGTTCTTC. Protein: CASSLVPRRETGREQFF. Together with reference TRBV7-9 and TRBJ2-1, the CDR3 gives the full variable domain: DTGVSQNPRHKITKRGQNVTFRCDPISEHNRLYWYRQTLGQGPEFLTYFQNEAQLEKSRLLSDRFSAERPKGSFSTLEIQRTEQGDSAMYLCASSLVPRRETGREQFFGPGTRLTVL.

The V call is TRBV20-1, the J call TRBJ2-7; 11 nucleotides agree with TRBD2. The ends lost 4 bases at V and 2 bases at J; junction bases unmatched: 13. CDR3 length equals 17 residues. Germline CDR1 DFQATT, CDR2 SNEGSKA (reference sequence). Written as DNA, the CDR3 is TGCAGTGCTACTCAGCTCATTAGCGGGAGGGCCCCCTACGAGCAGTACTTC. Its protein is CSATQLISGRAPYEQYF.

The CDR3 DNA follows: TGTGCCAGCAGCATTACTAAGGGGGTTTATGAGACCCAGTACTTC. Its protein is CASSITKGVYETQYF. V gene TRBV5-4 combines with J gene TRBJ2-5; D might be TRBD1 (6 bases). V gave up 4 bases and J gave up 5 bases, with 18 bases separating them. The CDR3 consists of 15 residues. Germline CDR1 and CDR2: SGHNT and YYREEE (reference sequence).

The CDR3 is CASSFYQGGEKEKLFF. DNA of the CDR3: TGTGCCAGCAGTTTCTACCAGGGGGGGGAAAAGGAAAAACTGTTTTTT. V and J are TRBV12-3 or TRBV12-4 and TRBJ1-4; 7 bases line up with TRBD1. The CDR3 has 16 amino acids. Unmatched junction bases numbered 12, after V lost 3 bases and J lost 8 bases.